This T cell receptor (beta chain) stems from a study of blood T cells in healthy people across ages. Regarding the study as a whole: Naive T cell percentage strongly correlated with TCR beta diversity.

CDR1 is MGHRA, CDR2 YSYEKL, per germline. V shed 1 base, J shed 2 bases, and the junction held 3 bases outside the gene matches. The CDR3 runs 16 residues. Staff drew about 10 milliliters of peripheral blood from each donor. Samples each had at least 5 micrograms of total RNA extracted. This clonotype showed up just a few times. Its specificity is unknown. Primers used in a second PCR of about 7 to 11 cycles were a sample-barcoded 5' primer and a J-beta primer mix. Template switching added a 12-random-nucleotide identifier to every cDNA molecule. TCRdb re-called the 5' RACE reads through MiXCR, storing one row per CDR3 protein. The sample records hundreds of thousands of distinct CDR3 sequences, about 42% being singletons.

This chain connects TRBV4-1 to TRBJ2-7; 12 positions match TRBD1. The sample taken for sequencing was blood. This sequence was found in a man aged 55 to 70 in good health. CDR3 bases: TGCGCCAGCAGCCAAGGAGGGACAGGGGGCCCCTACGAGCAGTACTTC. This encodes CASSQGGTGGPYEQYF.